A single sample is the source of the 27 T cell receptor beta chains below, sequenced in a study of tumor and adjacent non-tumor tissue in lung cancer. The template was RNA from unsorted bulk tissue. More than 3 cm separated this lung sample from the edge of the tumor. TCRbeta libraries were built with three rounds of nested PCR, modified from ARM-PCR. TCRdb processed the multiplex PCR reads anew with MiXCR; each CDR3 protein has one entry. The sample contains 45,000 or so distinct CDR3 sequences, around 62% of which appear only once. The sequenced material came from distant non-tumor lung tissue. The receptors derive from a woman aged 40 to 50 with non-small cell lung cancer.

This clonotype appeared many times. V usage is TRBV6-1 and J usage is TRBJ1-4; 9 nucleotides line up with TRBD1. CDR1 and CDR2 (germline): MNHNS, SASEGT. The CDR3 length is 16 residues. The V segment lost 2 bases and the J segment 6 bases; nucleotides outside the gene matches: 7. The DNA of the CDR3 is TGTGCCAGCAGTGAATCCACCGGACAGGGGTATGAAAAACTGTTTTTT. Protein: CASSESTGQGYEKLFF.

This chain connects TRBV14 to TRBJ2-5; 8 nucleotides agree with TRBD1. The CDR3 is 12 amino acids. Germline loops: CDR1 SGHDN, CDR2 FVKESK. The CDR3 coding sequence is TGTGACAACAGCCCGGACAGGGATGATGAGTACTTC. Its translation is CDNSPDRDDEYF.

Comments on this clonotype: No conserved phenylalanine or tryptophan ends this CDR3, so it is likely a read error. This chain connects TRBV20-1 to TRBJ2-5; D is perhaps TRBD2 (6 bases). This CDR3 is 13 amino acids long. The germline V gene encodes CDR1 DFQATT and CDR2 SNEGSKA (reference sequence). The CDR3 spells CSTSQAGKGTQYS. The CDR3 DNA is TGCAGTACTAGTCAGGCGGGAAAGGGGACCCAGTACTCC.

This clonotype was observed a handful of times. One end of the junction fails to match germline, which may point to a read error. The CDR3 protein is CAGSGLTQYF. Here the CDR3 DNA reads TGTGCCGGCAGTGGGCTGACCCAGTACTTC. The chain joins TRBV11-3 to TRBJ2-5; D not resolved. This CDR3 has 10 amino acids. The germline V gene has CDR1 SGHNT and CDR2 YENEEA.

V gene TRBV5-1 combines with J gene TRBJ2-3, with 14 bases fitting TRBD2. V lost 5 bases, J lost 14 bases, and 25 bases stayed unmatched. This CDR3 is 19 amino acids long. Per germline, CDR1 SGHRS and CDR2 YFSETQ. This CDR3 reads CASRNPWTSGGTSTDMRYF. The DNA for the CDR3 is TGCGCCAGCAGAAATCCATGGACTAGCGGGGGGACTAGCACAGATATGCGGTATTTT.

This clonotype appeared many times. The V gene is TRBV12-3 or TRBV12-4, the J gene TRBJ2-2; D may be TRBD2 (6 bases). V was pared by 3 bases and J by 4 bases, with 12 bases between. The CDR3 spans 15 residues. CDR3 sequence: CASSFDGTATGELFF. The CDR3 nucleotides are TGTGCCAGCAGTTTCGATGGGACTGCCACCGGGGAGCTGTTTTTT.

Comments on this clonotype: One junction end disagrees with the germline gene, perhaps due to a read error. The chain employs TRBV28 and TRBJ1-5; D not resolved. CDR1 and CDR2 (germline): MDHEN, SYDVKM. The CDR3 contains 15 residues. CDR3 sequence: CASSPGTISNQPQRF. In nucleotides, the CDR3 is TGTGCCAGCAGCCCAGGCACCATTAGCAATCAGCCCCAGCGTTTT.

For this clonotype: One end of the junction is discordant with germline, which a read error may explain. The chain is built from TRBV24-1 and TRBJ2-1; TRBD1 agrees at 8 bases. CDR1 is KGHDR, CDR2 SFDVKD, per germline. There are 13 residues in the CDR3. This CDR3 is CTTQTGANSEQFF. As DNA, the CDR3 is TGTACCACCCAGACAGGGGCGAACAGTGAGCAGTTCTTC.

This clonotype is classed as medium-sized (0.01 to 0.1%). The J gene is TRBJ1-5, the V gene TRBV6-1; D not resolved. Between the trimmed V and J ends, which lost 1 base and 6 bases, there was a span of 7 bases. This CDR3 has 13 amino acids. The germline gives CDR1 MNHNS, CDR2 SASEGT. CDR3 in DNA: TGTGCCAGCAGTGAAGGAGGAGGTCAGCCCCAGCATTTT. It codes for CASSEGGGQPQHF.

Regarding this clonotype: Because the CDR3's place on the DNA is in doubt, the DNA is left out and the CDR3 is given as listed by TCRdb. V and J are TRBV13 and TRBJ1-2; the table's D call TRBD1 went unverified against the DNA. The CDR3 is 15 residues long, ends included. Germline V CDR1 and CDR2: PRHDT, FYEKMQ (reference sequence). The CDR3 reads CTSSSRTSARYGCTF.

This clonotype was observed a few times. It is likely a read error, because the conserved phenylalanine at the end of the CDR3 is missing. The V and J genes are TRBV20-1 and TRBJ2-1, with D perhaps TRBD2 (6 bases). This CDR3 contains 15 residues. Germline V lookup: CDR1 DFQATT, CDR2 SNEGSKA (reference sequence). V was clipped by 5 bases and J by 2 bases, with 16 bases between them. CDR3 sequence (DNA): TGCAGTGCTCCAGATCCGGGACTTGCCTACAATGAGCAGTTCCTC. Its translation is CSAPDPGLAYNEQFL.

This clonotype has a count of ten or more. This sequence joins TRBV6-8 and TRBJ1-1; possibly TRBD1 for D (6 bases). The germline gives CDR1 MNHGY, CDR2 SAAAGT. The length of the CDR3 is 13 residues. The V gene lost 5 bases and the J gene lost 11 bases, with 18 bases spanning the gap. DNA of the CDR3: TGTGCCAGCAGTCCCCGGACCAGGGGATCGGCTTTCTTT. Translation: CASSPRTRGSAFF.

Relative to its sample, this clonotype is large (0.1 to 1%). This sequence joins TRBV11-2 and TRBJ2-3; D uncertain. This CDR3 is built from 11 residues. Trimming pared 2 bases from V and 11 bases from J, leaving 8 bases between. Per the germline V gene, CDR1 is SGHAT and CDR2 is FQNNGV. The CDR3 protein is CASSLSDWQYF. CDR3 in DNA: TGTGCCAGCAGCTTATCTGACTGGCAGTATTTT.

Worth noting for this clonotype: A read error may produce the germline difference seen at one junction end. This chain links TRBV11-3 with TRBJ2-1; weak D call: TRBD2 (5 bases). In germline, CDR1 is SGHNT, CDR2 YENEEA. The length of the CDR3 is 14 residues. The CDR3 region has the DNA TGTGTCAGCAGCCGAGGGCTAGCTGGGGATGAGCAGTTCTTC. This codes for CVSSRGLAGDEQFF.

This clonotype was recorded many times. The chain combines TRBV28 with TRBJ2-3, with 8 bases identical to TRBD2. This CDR3 region has 15 residues. After removal of 5 bases from V and 1 base from J, the junction contained 5 bases not matched to a gene. Germline lookup yields CDR1 MDHEN and CDR2 SYDVKM. CDR3: CASSRGGMGTDTQYF. In DNA form, the CDR3 reads TGTGCCAGCAGTCGGGGGGGGATGGGCACAGATACGCAGTATTTT.

The V and J genes are TRBV19 and TRBJ2-3; possibly TRBD2 for D (5 bases). V gave up 11 bases and J gave up 1 base, with 19 bases separating them. The germline gives CDR1 LNHDA, CDR2 SQIVND (reference sequence). This CDR3 region has 15 residues. The CDR3 nucleotides read TGTGCCGTCCGACCGGGATTTTCGGGCACAGATACGCAGTATTTT. It is translated as CAVRPGFSGTDTQYF.

This clonotype was counted at least ten times. The rearrangement uses TRBV20-1 and TRBJ2-7, with TRBD2 matching over 8 bases. The length of the CDR3 is 15 residues. V was clipped by 1 base and J by 4 bases; unmatched bases: 9. The V gene's germline CDR1 is DFQATT and CDR2 SNEGSKA (reference sequence). CDR3 nucleotides: TGCAGTGCTAGAGTTCCGCGAGCGGGGGAGTACGAGCAGTACTTC. It translates to CSARVPRAGEYEQYF.

Many counts were recorded for this clonotype. The V and J genes are TRBV6-2 or TRBV6-3 and TRBJ2-1; the D is unclear. From germline, CDR1 is MNHEY and CDR2 SVGEGT. The CDR3 covers 12 residues. Trimming took 7 bases from V and 15 from J, leaving 19 bases between them. The DNA for the CDR3 is TGTGCCAGCACCAACGCTGAGCATGAGTGGTTCTTC. The encoded protein is CASTNAEHEWFF.

Details on this clonotype: An end of the junction does not agree with germline; a read error may underlie this. V and J are TRBV5-5 and TRBJ1-6; D is undetermined. CDR1 and CDR2 from the germline V gene are SGHKS and YYEKEE (reference sequence). The CDR3 is made up of 14 amino acids. CDR3 residues: CASSFWADNSLLHF. CDR3 nucleotides: TGTGCCAGCAGCTTCTGGGCGGATAATTCACTCCTCCACTTT. Using reference TRBV5-5 and TRBJ1-6 for the parts outside the CDR3, the full variable domain is DAGVTQSPTHLIKTRGQQVTLRCSPISGHKSVSWYQQVLGQGPQFIFQYYEKEERGRGNFPDRFSARQFPNYSSELNVNALLLGDSALYLCASSFWADNSLLHFGNGTRLTVT.

As to this clonotype: A read error is likely, as this CDR3 ends without the conserved phenylalanine or tryptophan. The chain joins TRBV12-3 or TRBV12-4 to TRBJ1-5, with D uncertain. This CDR3 region has 13 residues. The CDR3 nucleotides are TGTGCCAGCAGTTTATCGGTAAATCAGTCCCAGCATTCT. Its translation: CASSLSVNQSQHS.

This clonotype was observed a few times. The junction departs from germline at one end; a sequencing error may be responsible. This rearrangement joins TRBV2 to TRBJ2-1; D might be TRBD1 or TRBD2, each matching 6 bases. The CDR3 sequence is 15 residues long. Germline values: CDR1 SNHLY, CDR2 FYNNEI. Here the CDR3 reads CASSALARGNNEQFF. The CDR3 DNA follows: TGTGCTAGCAGTGCCCTAGCGAGGGGGAACAATGAGCAGTTCTTC.

This chain links TRBV29-1 with TRBJ2-5, with D possibly matching TRBD2 (6 bases). CDR1 is SQVTM, CDR2 ANQGSEA, per germline. The CDR3 loop spans 13 amino acids. V dropped 8 bases and J dropped 2 bases, with 15 bases sitting between them. The CDR3 coding sequence is TGCAGCATTCTAGCGTGGGTGCAAGAGACCCAGTACTTC. Its protein product is CSILAWVQETQYF.

This clonotype occurred once. The V and J genes are TRBV4-1 and TRBJ2-2, with D tentatively TRBD2 (5 bases). Trimming left V 2 bases short and J 3 bases short, with 16 bases between. Germline CDR1 and CDR2: MGHRA and YSYEKL. The CDR3 is 17 residues long. The CDR3 region is CASSQFSSWVYTGELFF. In nucleotides, the CDR3 is TGCGCCAGCAGCCAATTTTCTAGCTGGGTGTACACCGGGGAGCTGTTTTTT.

This clonotype was detected a few times. This may arise from a read error, as a much more abundant clone is one base away. The V gene is TRBV10-1, the J gene TRBJ2-1; 7 nucleotides match TRBD2. Losses at the gene ends were 0 bases for V and 7 bases for J; bases not matched to a gene: 12. Germline V lookup: CDR1 WNHNN, CDR2 SYGVQD (reference sequence). There are 17 residues in the CDR3. For the CDR3, the DNA is TGCGCCAGCAGTGAGTCGCAGCGGGATGGCCCTCAGAATGAGCAGTTCTTC. It specifies CASSESQRDGPQNEQFF.

Regarding this clonotype: An end of the junction does not agree with germline; a read error may underlie this. This chain uses TRBV5-5 with TRBJ1-1; 7 bases are shared with TRBD1. Germline CDR1 is SGHKS and CDR2 is YYEKEE (reference sequence). The CDR3 is 16 residues long. For the CDR3, the DNA is TGTGCCGGCAGCTCGTCCCTCAGGGACAGCGGTACTGAAGCTTTCTTT. Translated: CAGSSSLRDSGTEAFF.

This clonotype was observed a few times. The V gene is TRBV5-4, the J gene TRBJ2-7, with 12 nucleotides matching TRBD1. Trimming at V came to 4 bases and at J to 4 bases, leaving 15 bases not matched to a gene. This CDR3 has 18 amino acids. The germline gives CDR1 SGHNT, CDR2 YYREEE (reference sequence). The CDR3: CASSRSGQGALAGYEQYF. DNA for the CDR3: TGTGCCAGCAGCCGGTCGGGACAGGGGGCTTTGGCTGGTTACGAGCAGTACTTC.

Worth noting for this clonotype: A much more abundant neighbour one base away suggests this may be a read error. This chain connects TRBV5-5 to TRBJ2-2; 8 nucleotides line up with TRBD1. The germline gives CDR1 SGHKS, CDR2 YYEKEE (reference sequence). The CDR3 covers 15 residues. The CDR3 DNA follows: TGTGCCATCAGCTTGCCCGGGACAGGCACCGGGGAGCTGTTTTTT. This gives the protein CAISLPGTGTGELFF.